The rows below give T cell receptor beta chains drawn from one sample of a study of control samples from healthy donors and cancer patients. Here immunoSEQ multiplex PCR was the method, and the copy in TCRdb shows in-frame clones only, minus some. The data show more than 95,000 clones, 80% to 95% seen once. Material for sequencing was PBMCs. The receptor set was obtained from a man at least 80 years old with head and neck cancer. The CDR3 runs from the conserved cysteine through the conserved F or W.

TRBV12-3/TRBV12-4,TRBJ2-7,CASSFARGYEQYF
TRBV21-1,TRBJ1-6,CASSKFGDVSSYNSPLHF
TRBV6-4,TRBJ2-2,CASMATGGDTGELFF
TRBV5-4,TRBJ1-1,CASSTGGTEAFF
TRBV25-1,TRBJ1-4,CASTPGHASVGEKLFF
TRBV18,TRBJ1-6,CASSPPDRGDSPLHF
TRBV5-1,TRBJ1-4,CASSPDPGIKEKLFF
TRBV7-9,TRBJ2-3,CASSPGGGRGPTDTQYF
TRBV30,TRBJ2-7,CAWSVHRRGNEQYF
TRBV18,TRBJ1-1,CASSPVQDLGHTEAFF
TRBV4-1,TRBJ1-6,CASSQGQYNSPLHF
TRBV23-1,TRBJ1-5,CASSHTGNGQPQHF
TRBV5-1,TRBJ1-3,CASSLAAGNFGNTIYF
TRBV5-1,TRBJ1-6,CASSFAPNSPLHF
TRBV27,TRBJ1-5,CASGRDRGNQPQHF
TRBV4-1,TRBJ1-1,CASSHLRASAFF
TRBV11-3,TRBJ2-5,CASSASNGATETQYF
TRBV30,TRBJ1-6,CAWRTGAPSYNSPLHF
TRBV18,TRBJ1-2,CASSPNRQGSYTF
TRBV7-9,TRBJ1-1,CASSHPQRGNTEAFF
TRBV2,TRBJ1-5,CASAEWDSEYNQPQHF
TRBV12-3/TRBV12-4,TRBJ2-3,CASSGDTDTQYF
TRBV10-3,TRBJ2-4,CAITNRDPFRF
TRBV30,TRBJ2-6,CARRPGQPYSGANVLTF
TRBV6-6,TRBJ2-7,CASSYSTSGKTEQYF
TRBV18,TRBJ1-6,CASSRQGSYNSPLHF
TRBV4-1,TRBJ2-2,CASSRGRNTGELFF
TRBV19,TRBJ1-2,CANGAGNYGYTF
TRBV14,TRBJ2-3,CASSRDRDTQYF
TRBV14,TRBJ2-2,CASSQVGGGLLNTGELFF
TRBV30,TRBJ2-1,CAWSVAGASPYNEQFF
TRBV10-1,TRBJ2-2,CASSESLGPGELFF
TRBV15,TRBJ2-7,CATSATGVGSYEQYF
TRBV14,TRBJ2-7,CASSRRSEQYF
TRBV30,TRBJ1-2,CAWRGPSTGQYYGYTF
TRBV5-1,TRBJ2-7,CASSQGMGGLREQYF
TRBV5-1,TRBJ2-5,CASSRLATMYQETQYF
TRBV5-1,TRBJ1-6,CASSSRPRLDNSPLHF
TRBV27,TRBJ1-5,CASGTTGPASQHF
TRBV3-1/TRBV3-2,TRBJ2-1,CASSQDTSGSPGYNEQFF
TRBV5-4,TRBJ2-5,CASSFLTGGKETQYF
TRBV3-1/TRBV3-2,TRBJ2-2,CASSHRFQVGTGELFF
TRBV18,TRBJ2-2,CASSPGGNTGELFF
TRBV5-4,TRBJ2-3,CASSAPSGRGLDTQYF
TRBV18,TRBJ1-2,CASSPEQGSDGYTF
TRBV4-3,TRBJ2-2,CASSPRDSTGELFF
TRBV20-1,TRBJ2-1,CSLAGPNEQFF
TRBV6-1,TRBJ1-4,CASSAGPGRIWEEKLFF
TRBV7-2,TRBJ2-4,CASSLGAAWERMWDIQYF
TRBV7-9,TRBJ2-2,CASSNSGTGELFF